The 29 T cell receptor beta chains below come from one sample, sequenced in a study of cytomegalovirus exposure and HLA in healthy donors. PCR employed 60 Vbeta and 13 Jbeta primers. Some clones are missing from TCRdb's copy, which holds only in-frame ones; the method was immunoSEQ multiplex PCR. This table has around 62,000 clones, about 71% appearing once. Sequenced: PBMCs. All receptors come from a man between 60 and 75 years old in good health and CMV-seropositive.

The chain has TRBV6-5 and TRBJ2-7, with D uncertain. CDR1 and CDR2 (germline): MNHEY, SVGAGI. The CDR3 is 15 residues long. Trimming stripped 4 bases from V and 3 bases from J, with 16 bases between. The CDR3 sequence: CASSFLSGPLYEQYF. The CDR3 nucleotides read TGTGCCAGCAGTTTCTTGAGTGGGCCCCTCTACGAGCAGTACTTC.

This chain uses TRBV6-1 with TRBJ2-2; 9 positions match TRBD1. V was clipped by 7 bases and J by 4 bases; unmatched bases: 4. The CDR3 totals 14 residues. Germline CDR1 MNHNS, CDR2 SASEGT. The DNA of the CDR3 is TGTGCCAGCAATCAGGACAGGGGCACCGGGGAGCTGTTTTTT. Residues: CASNQDRGTGELFF.

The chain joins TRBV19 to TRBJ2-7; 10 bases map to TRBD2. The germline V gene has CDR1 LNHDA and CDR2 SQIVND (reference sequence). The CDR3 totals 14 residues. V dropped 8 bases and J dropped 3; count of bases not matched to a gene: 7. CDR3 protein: CASSAAGGYYEQYF. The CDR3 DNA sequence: TGTGCCAGTTCGGCAGCGGGGGGGTACTACGAGCAGTACTTC.

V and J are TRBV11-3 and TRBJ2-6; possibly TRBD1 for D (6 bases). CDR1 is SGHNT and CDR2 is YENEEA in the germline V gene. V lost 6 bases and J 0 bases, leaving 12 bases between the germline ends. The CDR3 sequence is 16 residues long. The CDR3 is CASSPDSFSGANVLTF. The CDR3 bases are TGTGCCAGCAGTCCGGACAGTTTCTCTGGGGCCAACGTCCTGACTTTC.

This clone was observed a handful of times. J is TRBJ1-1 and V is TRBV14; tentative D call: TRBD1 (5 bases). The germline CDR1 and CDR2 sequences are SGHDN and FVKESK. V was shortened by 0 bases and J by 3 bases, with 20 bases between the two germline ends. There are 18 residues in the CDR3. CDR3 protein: CASSQEFRGWFSDTEAFF. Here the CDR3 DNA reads TGTGCCAGCAGCCAAGAATTTAGGGGTTGGTTTTCGGACACTGAAGCTTTCTTT.

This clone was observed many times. CDR3 bases: TGTGCCAGCAGCCGGTCAGACACAGGGGGCTACGAGCAGTACTTC. Amino acid sequence: CASSRSDTGGYEQYF. This chain connects TRBV6-5 to TRBJ2-7, with 8 nucleotides matching TRBD1. The CDR3 runs 15 residues. Trimming took 6 bases from V and 3 from J; bases not matched to a gene: 10. In germline, CDR1 is MNHEY, CDR2 SVGAGI.

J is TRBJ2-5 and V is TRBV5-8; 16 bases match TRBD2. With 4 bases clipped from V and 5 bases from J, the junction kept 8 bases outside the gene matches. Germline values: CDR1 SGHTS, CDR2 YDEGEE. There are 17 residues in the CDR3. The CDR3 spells CASSTGTSGGAIETQYF. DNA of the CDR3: TGTGCCAGCAGCACCGGGACTAGCGGGGGGGCCATTGAGACCCAGTACTTC.

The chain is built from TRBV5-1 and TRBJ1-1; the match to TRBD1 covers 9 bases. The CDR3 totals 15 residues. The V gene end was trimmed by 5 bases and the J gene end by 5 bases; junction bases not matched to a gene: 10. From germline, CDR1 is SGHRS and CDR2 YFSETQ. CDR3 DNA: TGCGCCAGCAGGCGCACCGGGACAGGGAGAACTGAAGCTTTCTTT. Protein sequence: CASRRTGTGRTEAFF.

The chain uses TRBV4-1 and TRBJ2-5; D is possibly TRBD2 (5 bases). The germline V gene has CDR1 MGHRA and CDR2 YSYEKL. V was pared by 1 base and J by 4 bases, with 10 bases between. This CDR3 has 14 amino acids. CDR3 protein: CASSQASNGETQYF. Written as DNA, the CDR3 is TGCGCCAGCAGCCAAGCTAGCAATGGAGAGACCCAGTACTTC.

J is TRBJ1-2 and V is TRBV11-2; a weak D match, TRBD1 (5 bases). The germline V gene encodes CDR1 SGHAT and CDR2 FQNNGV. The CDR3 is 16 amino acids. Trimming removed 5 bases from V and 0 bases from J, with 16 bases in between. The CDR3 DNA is TGTGCCAGCAGCAAGGGGAAGAAGCGTACTAACTATGGCTACACCTTC. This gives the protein CASSKGKKRTNYGYTF.

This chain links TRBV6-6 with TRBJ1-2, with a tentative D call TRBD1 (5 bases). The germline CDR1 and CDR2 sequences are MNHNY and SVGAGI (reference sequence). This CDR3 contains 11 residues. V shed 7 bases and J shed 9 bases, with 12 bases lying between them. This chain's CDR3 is CASTNLDSYTF. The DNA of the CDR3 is TGTGCCAGCACCAACTTGGACAGCTACACCTTC.

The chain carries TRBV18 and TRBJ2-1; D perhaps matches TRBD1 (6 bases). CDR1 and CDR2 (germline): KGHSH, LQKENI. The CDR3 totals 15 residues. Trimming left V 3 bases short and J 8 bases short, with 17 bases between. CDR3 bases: TGTGCCAGCTCACCTCAGGGGCAGGGTAGATATGAGCAGTTCTTC. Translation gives CASSPQGQGRYEQFF.

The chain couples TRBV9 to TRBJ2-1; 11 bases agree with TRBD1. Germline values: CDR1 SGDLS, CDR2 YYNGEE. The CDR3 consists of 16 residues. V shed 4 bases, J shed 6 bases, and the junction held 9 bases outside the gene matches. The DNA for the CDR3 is TGTGCCAGCAGCTCTCACGGGACAGGGGGGGTCAATGAGCAGTTCTTC. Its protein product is CASSSHGTGGVNEQFF.

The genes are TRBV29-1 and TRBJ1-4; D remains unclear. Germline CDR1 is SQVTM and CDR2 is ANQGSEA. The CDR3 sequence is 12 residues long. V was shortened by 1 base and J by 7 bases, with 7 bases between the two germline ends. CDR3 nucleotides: TGCAGCGTTGAAGGCGGGAGTGAAAAACTGTTTTTT. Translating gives CSVEGGSEKLFF.

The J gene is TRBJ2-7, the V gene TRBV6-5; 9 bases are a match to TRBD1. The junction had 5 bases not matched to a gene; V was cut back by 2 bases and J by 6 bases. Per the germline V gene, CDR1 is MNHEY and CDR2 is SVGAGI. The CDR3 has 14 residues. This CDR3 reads CASSYRDRAREQYF. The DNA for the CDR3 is TGTGCCAGCAGTTACCGGGACAGGGCCCGCGAGCAGTACTTC.

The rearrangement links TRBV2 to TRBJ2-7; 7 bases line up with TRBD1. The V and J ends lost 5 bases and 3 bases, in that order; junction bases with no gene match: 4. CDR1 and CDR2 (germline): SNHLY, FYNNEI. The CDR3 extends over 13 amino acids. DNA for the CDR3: TGTGCCAGCAGTCTAACAGGGGTCTACGAGCAGTACTTC. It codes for CASSLTGVYEQYF.

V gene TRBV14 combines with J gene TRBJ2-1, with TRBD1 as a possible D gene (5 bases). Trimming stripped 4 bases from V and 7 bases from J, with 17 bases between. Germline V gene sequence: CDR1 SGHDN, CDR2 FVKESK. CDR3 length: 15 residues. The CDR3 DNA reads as TGTGCCAGCAGCCGCCACATGGGGCTGGGGAATGAGCAGTTCTTC. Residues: CASSRHMGLGNEQFF.

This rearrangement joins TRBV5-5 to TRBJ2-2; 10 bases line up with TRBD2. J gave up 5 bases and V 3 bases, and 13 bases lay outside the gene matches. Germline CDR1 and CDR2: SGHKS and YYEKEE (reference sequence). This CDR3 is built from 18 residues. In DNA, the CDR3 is TGTGCCAGCAGCTCCTCACTAGCGGGGAGCTCTGGAACCGGGGAGCTGTTTTTT. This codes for CASSSSLAGSSGTGELFF. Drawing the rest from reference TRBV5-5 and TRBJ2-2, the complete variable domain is DAGVTQSPTHLIKTRGQQVTLRCSPISGHKSVSWYQQVLGQGPQFIFQYYEKEERGRGNFPDRFSARQFPNYSSELNVNALLLGDSALYLCASSSSLAGSSGTGELFFGEGSRLTVL.

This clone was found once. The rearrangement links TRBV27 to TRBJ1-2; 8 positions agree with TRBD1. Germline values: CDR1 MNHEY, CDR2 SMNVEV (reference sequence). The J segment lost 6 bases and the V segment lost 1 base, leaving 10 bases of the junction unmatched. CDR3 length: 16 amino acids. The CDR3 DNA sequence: TGTGCCAGCAGTTTATACCACAAGGACAGGGTTAATGGCTACACCTTC. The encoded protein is CASSLYHKDRVNGYTF.

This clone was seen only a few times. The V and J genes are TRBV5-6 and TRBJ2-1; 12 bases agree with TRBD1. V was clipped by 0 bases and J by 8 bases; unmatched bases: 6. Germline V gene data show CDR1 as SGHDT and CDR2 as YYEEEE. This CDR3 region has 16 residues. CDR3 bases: TGTGCCAGCAGCTTGGGGGGGACAGGGGGCATGTATGAGCAGTTCTTC. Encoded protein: CASSLGGTGGMYEQFF.

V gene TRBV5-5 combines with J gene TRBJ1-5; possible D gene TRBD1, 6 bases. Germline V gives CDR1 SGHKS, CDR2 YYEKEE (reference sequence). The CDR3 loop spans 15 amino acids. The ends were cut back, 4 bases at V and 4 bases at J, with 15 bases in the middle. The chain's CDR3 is CASSLTPGDNQPQHF. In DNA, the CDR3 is TGTGCCAGCAGCCTTACGCCAGGGGATAATCAGCCCCAGCATTTT.

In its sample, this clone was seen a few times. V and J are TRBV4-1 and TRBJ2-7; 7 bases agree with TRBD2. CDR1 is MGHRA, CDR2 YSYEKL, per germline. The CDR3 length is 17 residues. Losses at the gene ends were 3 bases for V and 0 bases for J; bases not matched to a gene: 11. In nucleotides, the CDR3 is TGCGCCAGCAGCCAGGGAAGGATGTCTAGCGGCTCCTACGAGCAGTACTTC. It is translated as CASSQGRMSSGSYEQYF.

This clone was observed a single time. The CDR3 DNA reads TGTGCCACCACCGGACAGGGGAGAGCCAAAAACATTCAGTACTTC. It specifies CATTGQGRAKNIQYF. The chain joins TRBV6-5 to TRBJ2-4; 9 nucleotides match TRBD1. Germline V gene sequence: CDR1 MNHEY, CDR2 SVGAGI. The CDR3 totals 15 residues. The trim removed 10 bases at V and 0 bases at J, leaving 7 bases unmatched.

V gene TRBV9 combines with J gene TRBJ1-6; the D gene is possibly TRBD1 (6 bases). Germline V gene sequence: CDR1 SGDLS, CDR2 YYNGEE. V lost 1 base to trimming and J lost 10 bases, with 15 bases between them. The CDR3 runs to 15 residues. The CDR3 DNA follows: TGTGCCAGCAGCGTATCGCCACAGGGACGCTCACCCCTCCACTTT. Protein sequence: CASSVSPQGRSPLHF.

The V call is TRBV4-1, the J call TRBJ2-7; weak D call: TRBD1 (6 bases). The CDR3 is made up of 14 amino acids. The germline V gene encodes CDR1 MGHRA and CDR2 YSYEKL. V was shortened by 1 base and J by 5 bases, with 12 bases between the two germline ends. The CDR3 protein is CASSQASGAHEQYF. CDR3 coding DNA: TGCGCCAGCAGCCAAGCCTCAGGGGCCCACGAGCAGTACTTC.

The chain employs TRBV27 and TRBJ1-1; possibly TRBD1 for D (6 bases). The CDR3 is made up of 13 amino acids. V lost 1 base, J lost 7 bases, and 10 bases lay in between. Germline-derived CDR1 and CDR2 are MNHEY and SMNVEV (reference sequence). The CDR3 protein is CASSLLGASEAFF. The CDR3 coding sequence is TGTGCCAGCAGTTTATTGGGGGCGAGTGAAGCTTTCTTT.

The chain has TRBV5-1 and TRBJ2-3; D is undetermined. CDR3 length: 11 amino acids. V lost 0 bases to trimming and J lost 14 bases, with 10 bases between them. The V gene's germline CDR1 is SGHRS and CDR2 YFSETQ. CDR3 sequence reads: CASSLEERMYF. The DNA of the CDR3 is TGCGCCAGCAGCTTGGAGGAGCGCATGTATTTT.

CDR3 sequence (DNA): TGCGCCAGCAGCTTGAAAGGACAGGAGAATCAGCCCCAGCATTTT. Translated, it gives CASSLKGQENQPQHF. The chain employs TRBV5-1 and TRBJ1-5; 7 nucleotides agree with TRBD1. The ends lost 1 base at V and 4 bases at J; junction bases unmatched: 5. Germline-derived CDR1 and CDR2 are SGHRS and YFSETQ. The CDR3 is 15 residues long. The variable domain in full, completed from reference TRBV5-1 and TRBJ1-5, reads KAGVTQTPRYLIKTRGQQVTLSCSPISGHRSVSWYQQTPGQGLQFLFEYFSETQRNKGNFPGRFSGRQFSNSRSEMNVSTLELGDSALYLCASSLKGQENQPQHFGDGTRLSIL.

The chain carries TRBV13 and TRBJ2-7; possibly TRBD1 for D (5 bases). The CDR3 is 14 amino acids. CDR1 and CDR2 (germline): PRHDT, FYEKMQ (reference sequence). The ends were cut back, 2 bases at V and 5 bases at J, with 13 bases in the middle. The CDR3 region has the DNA TGTGCCAGCAGCTTAATAGCTGGGGCCCACGAGCAGTACTTC. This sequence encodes CASSLIAGAHEQYF.